These T cell receptor beta chains were read from a single sample in a study of beta chain features in type 1 diabetes. The repertoire was sequenced with immunoSEQ multiplex PCR; TCRdb's copy has only in-frame clones and lacks some. The sample consists of roughly 290,000 clones, around 16% of them appearing once. Sequenced input: naive CD4+ T cells from blood. The source of these receptors is a man in his late teens or twenties with type 1 diabetes. Each CDR3 is given without its conserved first and last residue.

J	length	V	CDR3
TRBJ1-1	14	TRBV28	ASIETTGTGTAGSA
TRBJ2-7	12	TRBV5-1	ASSLGGQNYEQY
TRBJ1-1	11	TRBV29-1	SSRTVLNTEAF
TRBJ1-6	13	TRBV28	ASSLLTGPNSPLH
TRBJ2-5	15	TRBV21-1	ASSKVLQREGRETQY
TRBJ1-2	12	TRBV4-3	ASSQDSGVDGYT
TRBJ1-1	14	TRBV7-2	ASSPVQGALNTEAF
TRBJ1-3	14	TRBV5-6	ASSFYAYLSGNTIY
TRBJ2-1	13	TRBV5-1	ASDAWGTNYNEQF
TRBJ1-5	11	TRBV28	ASSLTGNQPQH
TRBJ2-3	11	TRBV18	ASSPPAGTTQY
TRBJ1-2	10	TRBV6-1	ASMGAHGGYT
TRBJ2-7	13	TRBV19	ASSKGPQGAYEQY
TRBJ2-5	11	TRBV9	ASSEEKGETQY
TRBJ2-4	13	TRBV15	ATELGLSRGNIQY
TRBJ2-2	13	TRBV7-8	ASSWVSPSGGELF
TRBJ1-4	13	TRBV5-1	ASSWGQSLGEKLF
TRBJ2-2	10	TRBV28	ASSLVQGELF
TRBJ2-7	11	TRBV29-1	SVETGPDWEQY
TRBJ2-5	11	TRBV29-1	SVVHTVQETQY
TRBJ1-5	12	TRBV7-2	ASSLAPVNQPQH
TRBJ1-4	12	TRBV5-1	ASRSDREGEKLF
TRBJ1-2	10	TRBV28	ASSLSRSGYT
NA	10	TRBV7-9	ASSLTLHEQY
TRBJ2-5	12	TRBV7-2	ASSPRDRVGTQY
TRBJ2-7	13	TRBV7-8	ASRVGELAGEGVY
TRBJ2-5	12	TRBV19	ASSMDSDQETQY
TRBJ1-5	9	TRBV6-1	ASSYNQPQH
TRBJ2-1	14	TRBV7-8	ASSFPGGRSYNEQF
TRBJ2-7	13	TRBV7-2	ASSIAGGRSYEQY
TRBJ2-1	14	TRBV12-5	ASGFVSGKRNNEQF
TRBJ2-4	12	TRBV7-2	ASGTQGLANIQY
TRBJ1-2	11	TRBV4-3	ASSRVDSYGYT
TRBJ1-5	13	TRBV19	ASRKGQLMNQPQH
TRBJ2-7	12	TRBV7-9	ASSLRQGNHEQY
TRBJ2-7	12	TRBV6-1	ASSAGMSSYEQY
TRBJ1-1	12	TRBV6-5	ASRRGQRRTEAF
TRBJ2-1	13	TRBV19	ASSIELRLATEQF
TRBJ1-2	11	TRBV30	AWSVDRNYGYT
TRBJ2-3	14	TRBV28	ASSLPAGVNTDTQY
TRBJ2-5	15	TRBV5-1	ASSPGLAGTSQETQY
TRBJ2-1	11	TRBV29-1	SARPTGANPEF